A selection of T cell receptor beta chains follows, all from one sample in a study of shared clonotypes between healthy human individuals. Data came from immunoSEQ multiplex PCR; TCRdb stores just in-frame clones and leaves some out. The table lists nearly 750,000 clones, approximately 72% of them singletons, with under 2% in the top ten. Sequenced sample: memory CD4+ T cells sorted from blood. These receptors were taken from a woman in her twenties or thirties in good health. Both conserved end residues are part of each CDR3. The order of the fields is D gene, V gene, clone size, J gene, CDR3 DNA, CDR3 protein. A D gene is named only where the DNA matches it firmly. Only part of the rows carry a size: once, few, many, or a class if the clone is expanded.

-,TRBV19,-,TRBJ1-1,TGTGCCACCCGGCGGGCCCTGATCTCTTTCTTT,CATRRALISFF
TRBD2,TRBV11-2,-,TRBJ2-1,TGTGCCAGCAGCGTAGGACTAGCGGAATACAATGAGCAGTTCTTC,CASSVGLAEYNEQFF
TRBD1,TRBV6-5,once,TRBJ1-2,TGTGCCAGCAGTTACCCGACAGGGTATCAGGGCTACACCTTC,CASSYPTGYQGYTF
-,TRBV18,-,TRBJ1-1,TGTGCCAGCTCACCCGGCTGGAAGAACACTGAAGCTTTCTTT,CASSPGWKNTEAFF
TRBD2,TRBV4-1,-,TRBJ2-7,TGCGCCAGCAGCCAAGATCCGGCGGGAGTGTATGACGGGTTACAGTACTTC,CASSQDPAGVYDGLQYF
TRBD1,TRBV7-9,-,TRBJ1-3,TGTGCCAGCAGCTTAGCTGGGACAGTGATCTCTGGAAACACCATATATTTT,CASSLAGTVISGNTIYF
-,TRBV21-1,-,TRBJ2-6,TGTGCCAGCAGCAAAGTCCGCTTGCGGGAGGGCCTTATTTCTGGGGCCAACGTCCTGACTTTC,CASSKVRLREGLISGANVLTF
-,TRBV2,many,TRBJ2-5,TGTGCCAGCAGTTACCTCCTACAGGGCCGCCAAGAGACCCAGTACTTC,CASSYLLQGRQETQYF
-,TRBV7-7,-,TRBJ2-7,TGTGCCAGCAGCTTAGGAGACAGCGCTATCTACGAGCAGTACTTC,CASSLGDSAIYEQYF
-,TRBV19,-,TRBJ2-5,TGTGCCAGTAGTATAGGGCGCAACCTCCAAGAGACCCAGTACTTC,CASSIGRNLQETQYF
TRBD1,TRBV29-1,-,TRBJ1-1,TGCAGCGTTGTACCGCGTTCGGGACAGGGTGTTCCTTCTGAAGGTTTCGGGCTATTT,CSVVPRSGQGVPSEGFGLF
-,TRBV18,-,TRBJ2-7,TGTGCCAGCTCACCATCCTATCCCTACGAGCAGTACTTC,CASSPSYPYEQYF
-,TRBV28,-,TRBJ2-7,TGTGCCAGCAGTTCGTCAGGGACGTACGAGCAGTACTTC,CASSSSGTYEQYF
-,TRBV4-2,once,TRBJ2-3,TGTGCCAGCAGCCAAGCATCTCCTAGCACAGATACGCAGTATTTT,CASSQASPSTDTQYF
TRBD1,TRBV30,many,TRBJ1-1,TGTGCCTCCAGGGGGGGACTCAACACTGAAGCTTTCTTT,CASRGGLNTEAFF
TRBD2,TRBV10-3,-,TRBJ2-3,TGTGCCATCAGCGCTTCTTCTAGCGGCCCTAGCACAGATACGCAGTATTTT,CAISASSSGPSTDTQYF
-,TRBV28,many,TRBJ2-7,TGTGCCAGCAGTTCCGTCGGGGCAGGTGTTCCCTACGAGCAGTACTTC,CASSSVGAGVPYEQYF
TRBD1,TRBV6-6,-,TRBJ2-7,TGTGCCAGCAGTGACAGGGGCAAACCTTACGAGCAGTACTTC,CASSDRGKPYEQYF
-,TRBV5-1,-,TRBJ1-5,TGCGCCAGCAGCTTGTTACCGGGGTCCAATCAGCCCCAGCATTTT,CASSLLPGSNQPQHF
TRBD1,TRBV4-1,-,TRBJ2-7,TGCGCCAGCAGCCAGGCGGACAGGGTAGGATACGAGCAGTACTTC,CASSQADRVGYEQYF
-,TRBV30,-,TRBJ2-5,TGTGCCTGGAACCAAGAAGGGGAGACCCAGTACTTC,CAWNQEGETQYF
TRBD1,TRBV28,-,TRBJ2-6,TGTGCCAGCAGTTTATCGGGGACAGGTGGGGCCAACGTCCTGACTTTC,CASSLSGTGGANVLTF
-,TRBV30,few,TRBJ1-2,TGTGCCTGGAGTGTAGGCCCGGGTGGCTACACCTTC,CAWSVGPGGYTF
TRBD2,TRBV5-1,-,TRBJ2-5,TGCGCCAGCAGCTTGGGGACTAGGGACGCGAAGACCCAGTACTTC,CASSLGTRDAKTQYF
-,TRBV2,-,TRBJ2-7,TGTGCCAGCAGCCGTCCGGGACAGGGAAGCGGGAGCAACGAGCAGTACTTC,CASSRPGQGSGSNEQYF
TRBD1,TRBV6-5,few,TRBJ2-7,TGTGCCAGCAGTAATCGTCCGGGACAGGTCTACGAGCAGTACTTC,CASSNRPGQVYEQYF
-,TRBV28,-,TRBJ1-5,TGTGCCAGCAGTCCACCTCGGGACATCTTAAGCAATCAGCCCCAGCATTTT,CASSPPRDILSNQPQHF
-,TRBV19,-,TRBJ1-1,TGTGCCAGTAGTATTCAGGTGATGTTCACTGAAGCTTTCTTT,CASSIQVMFTEAFF
-,TRBV7-2,-,TRBJ2-5,TGTGCCAGCAGCCTTCAAGAGACCCAGTACTTC,CASSLQETQYF
-,TRBV19,-,TRBJ1-1,TGTGCCAGTAGAATAAAATCACGGATCGGTGCTGAAGCTTTCTTT,CASRIKSRIGAEAFF
-,TRBV6-1,-,TRBJ1-1,TGTGCCAGCAGTGAAGTCCGCCGGGCCACTGAAGCTTTCTTT,CASSEVRRATEAFF
TRBD2,TRBV9,-,TRBJ2-7,TGTGCCAGCAGCGGGACTAGCGGCTCCTACGAGCAGTACTTC,CASSGTSGSYEQYF
TRBD2,TRBV6-4,-,TRBJ2-1,TGTGCCAGCAGTGTACTAGCGGGCGGTTACAATGAGCAGTTCTTC,CASSVLAGGYNEQFF
-,TRBV10-2,-,TRBJ1-5,TGCGCCAGTACCGGGTCTCAGCGGGGGACAAGTCAGCCCCAGCATTTT,CASTGSQRGTSQPQHF
-,TRBV7-8,-,TRBJ2-1,TGTGCCAGCAGCCTCCGGTGGAATGAGCAGTTCTTC,CASSLRWNEQFF
-,TRBV19,-,TRBJ1-1,TGTGCCAGTACTCAGGGGAAGAACACTGAAGCTTTCTTT,CASTQGKNTEAFF
-,TRBV6-5,-,TRBJ1-2,TGTGCCAGCAGATCCCTACAGGGACTTGGCTACACCTTC,CASRSLQGLGYTF
TRBD2,TRBV18,-,TRBJ2-1,TGTGCCAGCTCACCCGGAGCGGGAGGCGCGTGGGGATACAATGAGCAGTTCTTC,CASSPGAGGAWGYNEQFF
TRBD1,TRBV28,-,TRBJ1-1,TGTGCCAGCAGTTCGCCGGGACAGGGGGCGCTTCGAGCTTTCTTT,CASSSPGQGALRAFF
TRBD2,TRBV29-1,once,TRBJ2-5,TGCAGCGTTCTATTAGCGGGAGCGCTACAAGAGACCCAGTACTTC,CSVLLAGALQETQYF
-,TRBV7-9,-,TRBJ2-6,TGTGCCAGCAGCTTAGATGCGGGACCCACGACCTCTGGGGCCAACGTCCTGACTTTC,CASSLDAGPTTSGANVLTF
TRBD1,TRBV2,-,TRBJ2-2,TGTGCCAGCAGCCCGGGACAGGGAGCACCGGGGGAGCTGTTTTTT,CASSPGQGAPGELFF
-,TRBV7-3,-,TRBJ2-1,TGTGCCAGCAGTTCGGGACACGGGACCTACAATGAGCAGTTCTTC,CASSSGHGTYNEQFF
TRBD1,TRBV27,-,TRBJ1-1,TGTGCCAGCCCCAGGGGGTGGACTGAAGCTTTCTTT,CASPRGWTEAFF
-,TRBV28,-,TRBJ2-1,TGTGCCAGCAGTTTCATCTGGGCGTCCCAGAAACCTGAGCAGTTCTTC,CASSFIWASQKPEQFF
-,TRBV20-1,-,TRBJ2-7,TGCAGTGCGAAGTTCTACGAGCAGTACTTC,CSAKFYEQYF
-,TRBV10-1,-,TRBJ2-2,TGCGCCAGCAGTGATGGGGGGCTGAACACCGGGGAGCTGTTTTTT,CASSDGGLNTGELFF
-,TRBV28,-,TRBJ2-7,TGTGCCAGCAGTTTTTCCGACCCCTCCGCCTCCCTACGATTGCAGTACTTC,CASSFSDPSASLRLQYF
-,TRBV11-2,many,TRBJ1-1,TGTGCCAGCAGCTTAGGGTGGCAGAACACTGAAGCTTTCTTT,CASSLGWQNTEAFF
-,TRBV28,-,TRBJ2-2,TGTGCCAGCACCGGGGGAGTGAGAACCGGGGAGCTGTTTTTT,CASTGGVRTGELFF
TRBD1,TRBV6-1,few,TRBJ2-5,TGTGCCAGCACTCTAGGACAGGGCCAAGAGACCCAGTACTTC,CASTLGQGQETQYF
-,TRBV6-6,few,TRBJ1-5,TGTGCCAGCAGTGCTGATCGGGGGCATCAGCCCCAGCATTTT,CASSADRGHQPQHF
-,TRBV7-9,-,TRBJ2-3,TGTGCCAGCACGAGACTGGTCGGTACGCAGTATTTT,CASTRLVGTQYF
-,TRBV5-4,-,TRBJ1-3,TGTGCCAGCAGCTTGTCCGGGGGGCCGAGATCTGGAAACACCATATATTTT,CASSLSGGPRSGNTIYF
-,TRBV11-3,-,TRBJ2-1,TGTGCCAGCAGCCAGAGGCCGGGACTCGACAATGAGCAGTTCTTC,CASSQRPGLDNEQFF
-,TRBV5-1,few,TRBJ2-6,TGCGCCAGCAGCTTTACGGGGCCCTCTGGGGCCAACGTCCTGACTTTC,CASSFTGPSGANVLTF